This T cell receptor beta chain came from a study of cytomegalovirus exposure and HLA in healthy donors (dated by TCRdb to the late 2010s). Looking at the study overall: In an earlier analysis of 587 of the donors, around 300 Gb of sequence data and 90 million to 120 million unique TCR beta sequences from approximately 180 million T cells were reported. To predict cytomegalovirus infection status, the study combined high-throughput TCR immunosequencing, statistical association of individual TCRs with disease status, and machine learning. The study profiled the T cell repertoires of around 700 subjects by immunosequencing and related them to cytomegalovirus serostatus. All discovery cohort repertoires had been generated on a single sequencing platform. In addition to the first cohort of hundreds of subjects, a separate validation cohort of about 120 different subjects was used. A later genetic analysis used genome-wide SNP genotypes for about 55% of the 666 donors, treating that subset as a discovery cohort. The study aimed to test whether signatures of past pathogen exposure could be identified by cataloging public T cell receptors. To study patterns of TCR occurrence, a later analysis re-analyzed previously published TCR beta repertoires from 500 to 850 donors and added high-resolution HLA genotyping. About five DR-DQ haplotypes were treated as single units for association and clustering because of strong linkage in the cohort. To decide whether each TCR beta V gene segment behaved as functional or pseudogenic, an earlier analysis of 587 of the donors relied on high-throughput TCR beta sequencing. Both class I and class II loci were covered by HLA typing, at four-digit resolution. Donor age, sex, ethnicity and CMV serostatus were compiled together with the repertoire data. The genetic ancestry cluster associated with self-reported Caucasian donors included over 65% of the 300 to 400 genotyped donors. Approximately 330 gigabases of sequencing data and around 80 million unique TCR sequences made up an early release that covered fewer than 650 HLA-typed donors. Rather than drawing on any new phenotypic data, the later analysis identified candidate immune exposures from TCR beta sequences and the way those sequences occurred across donors. Among 398 genotyped donors of the cohort, an average of 235,054 unique TCR beta nucleotide sequences were sequenced per donor, roughly a sixth of them non-productive. Typing coverage differed by locus: A, B, C, DRB1 and DQB1 were typed in roughly 620-630 donors, DQA1 in roughly 510, DPA1 in 606, and DPB1 in 400 to 490.

CDR1 and CDR2, looked up from the germline V gene (reference sequence), are SGHNT and YYREEE. From its cysteine to its phenylalanine, the CDR3 spans 14 amino acids. Left in the record is the CDR3 DNA by itself, 42 bases read in frame from the first base. Trimming takes 4 bases from V and 7 bases from J, and the germline ends sit 12 bases apart. The cohort was made up of around 720 healthy bone marrow donors. At the time of sampling, every cohort member was nominally healthy, though immune exposures that went unrecorded were likely present. The donor tested CMV seropositive and was one of the 289 seropositive cohort members. Every donor gave a peripheral blood sample, and the peripheral blood mononuclear cells from that sample were used for TCR beta sequencing. Genomic DNA was extracted from the blood cell samples with the Qiagen DNeasy Blood Extraction Kit. Preparation of the library involved the immunoSEQ multiplex PCR assay. For the multiplex PCR, a mixture combining 60 forward primers for TCR Vbeta segments and 13 reverse primers for TCR Jbeta segments was used. A multiplex PCR assay on genomic DNA amplified the CDR3 region of rearranged TCR beta genes. On the Illumina HiSeq System, the amplified TCR beta libraries were sequenced as 87-base-pair reads. The original pipeline was this. In a later analysis, tens of millions of unique TCR beta chains were counted across the roughly 700 repertoires, and roughly 11 million of these chains were shared by at least two donors. To remove PCR and sequencing errors, raw reads were error-corrected and collapsed into unique sequences using a nearest-neighbor algorithm that merged closely related sequences. CDR3 sequences were aligned to IMGT reference sequences to assign V, D and J gene segments. For a sequence to be retained, a match of at least six nucleotides was required to both a V gene segment and a J gene segment. Rearrangements were called productive when the CDR3 lacked stop codons and stayed in frame with V and J; all others were non-productive. CDR3 was defined according to IMGT convention as the region running from the second conserved V-encoded cysteine to the conserved J-encoded phenylalanine. The earlier analysis of fewer than 700 of the donors excluded sequences that lacked an unambiguous match to a single V gene segment. In an earlier analysis of some 590 of the donors, a V segment was called functional when productive rearrangements were above 56.7%, and segregating when the standard deviation between donors exceeded 5%. A statistical classification framework was built to diagnose cytomegalovirus status from the catalog of TCR beta chain sequences. In a later analysis, TCR nucleotide sequences were compared against IMGT/GENE-DB human TR gene sequences so that V and J genes could be assigned. A later analysis assigned CDR3 sequences and most-parsimonious VDJ recombination scenarios with the TCRdist pipeline. In a later analysis, each TCR beta chain was defined by its CDR3 amino acid sequence together with its V-gene family, and reads without a unique V-gene family were excluded. In a later analysis, around 600 highly shared, low-generation-probability nucleotide sequences were removed to address suspected cross-contamination and a sequencing artifact. A later analysis calculated a clonal expansion index for each public chain from normalized within-repertoire ranks of inferred template counts. A later analysis computed generation probabilities with a VDJ recombination model fitted to out-of-frame rearrangements, and checked the results against IGoR. A later analysis scored TCR-TCR, TCR-HLA and TCR-CMV co-occurrence with hypergeometric tests, applying a repertoire-size bias correction to TCR pairs. In a later analysis, false discovery rates were estimated by permuting HLA or CMV assignments 20 times. In a later analysis, co-occurring TCRs were grouped using DBSCAN, with TCRdist sequence similarity added in when clustering inside HLA-allele-positive subsets. For co-occurrence clustering, repertoires with fewer than 30,000 or more than 120,000 public chains were excluded, along with 4 to 6 repertoires with anomalous nucleotide sharing. In its TCRdb copy, this immuneACCESS table keeps in-frame sequences only and misses some clones. Where compared with another copy, unresolved V genes explain less than half of these, and the others have no known cause. D and trimming come from the DNA, and the V and J calls and clone size come from that table. A total of 95,000 to 150,000 clones appear in this sample, roughly 80% of them only once. The top ten clones comprise 7.5% to 9% of the sample.

Here is what the overall study found, with its caveats: Across donors, most TCR sequences were observed very rarely, whereas some public TCRs were present in many individuals. In both the original and validation cohorts, the classifier was reported to diagnose cytomegalovirus status with high specificity and sensitivity. Because HLA typing was missing for some donors at each locus, association tests included only the typed subset. Because counts were too low, more than 15 rarely observed V segments, including chromosome 9 orphons, were excluded from the earlier analysis of 500 to 700 of the donors. An association between a missense DCLRE1C variant and V-gene and J-gene trimming of TCR beta chains was found in a later genetic analysis and replicated in an independent cohort. The 87-base-pair reads could not distinguish some IMGT-functional V segments, including TRBV6-2 and TRBV6-3, so those segments were excluded. A cluster of highly shared sequence variants was judged likely to represent a technical artifact of the sequencing pipeline. The presence/absence analyses assumed that sequencing depth was roughly uniform across donors, and that assumption may not be true. In the study, 150 to 200 TCR beta chains were listed as associated with cytomegalovirus. A later analysis reported that several top co-occurrence clusters appeared linked to parvovirus B19, influenza, CMV and Epstein-Barr virus. Immune exposure information for the cohort was limited to CMV serostatus. An earlier analysis of approximately 540 of the donors showed that most TCR beta V segments appeared in productive rearrangements either about 87% or about 30% of the time, which broadly matched IMGT annotations. Only TCR beta chains were sequenced in this cohort, and the absence of alpha or paired-chain data limited detectable features. According to a later genetic analysis, donors in an Asian-associated ancestry cluster had fewer N-insertions in productive TCRs than the roughly 660-donor mean. Strong co-occurrence of HLA alleles, especially DR and DQ, made assigning TCR associations to individual alleles difficult. Linkage disequilibrium might explain the correlated functional status among segregating V segments, but an unknown experimental factor could not be ruled out. In vitro tests confirmed that a few of the cytomegalovirus-associated TCR beta chains recognize cytomegalovirus antigens. In a later analysis, HLA-associated TCR beta chains were found to be more clonally expanded and to have lower generation probabilities than equally common non-associated chains. Specific HLA alleles were associated with more than 15,000 TCR beta sequences at a false discovery rate of 0.05 in a later analysis. It was suggested by the authors that the approach could potentially be generalized to other disease states and immunological phenotypes. Most CMV-associated TCR beta chains appeared to be HLA-restricted in a later analysis, and the HLA associations seemed to be driven largely by CMV exposure. A later analysis found that TCR association rates varied across HLA loci, with DRB1 alleles showing the most associated TCRs and HLA-C alleles the fewest. A further reported finding was that TCR beta sequences accurately predicted the HLA-A and HLA-B alleles for most subjects in the first cohort.

This clone was picked up a small number of times. Its antigen is not yet known. No much larger clone is present one base from it, and per-base qualities are unavailable. Sequenced sample: PBMCs. The sequence is built from TRBV5-4 and TRBJ1-6; confidence is insufficient to name the D gene. The sequence was collected from a female donor in good health and CMV-seropositive. The nucleotide sequence reads TGTGCCAGCAGCGACTGGGAGCAGAATTCACCCCTCCACTTT. Its amino acids are CASSDWEQNSPLHF.